This T cell receptor (beta chain) was observed in a study of HIV-infected children after antiretroviral therapy interruption. This clonotype came up many times. Treatment described: PENTA 11 planned treatment interruption arm or continuous ART arm. Unique molecular identifiers were included in an RNA-based 3' RACE TCR library. Via MiXCR, TCRdb re-called the 3' RACE reads, giving one row per CDR3 protein. The data contain about 15,000 distinct CDR3 sequences, 3% to 3.5% of them singletons. The CDR3 loop spans 13 amino acids. Germline-derived CDR1 and CDR2 are LGHNT and FRNRAP. The TCR was taken from a child aged 2-17 years with HIV. V usage is TRBV12-5 and J usage is TRBJ1-1, with no clear D. The sample consisted of CD45RA+ CD4+ T cells from PBMCs, taken from a donor given antiretroviral therapy, either interrupted or continuous. Subset indicated: naive CD4+ CD45RA+ CD45RO- T cells. DNA for the CDR3: TGTGCCAGCACAGCTAGCCTGAACACTGAAGCTTTCTTT. This encodes CASTASLNTEAFF.